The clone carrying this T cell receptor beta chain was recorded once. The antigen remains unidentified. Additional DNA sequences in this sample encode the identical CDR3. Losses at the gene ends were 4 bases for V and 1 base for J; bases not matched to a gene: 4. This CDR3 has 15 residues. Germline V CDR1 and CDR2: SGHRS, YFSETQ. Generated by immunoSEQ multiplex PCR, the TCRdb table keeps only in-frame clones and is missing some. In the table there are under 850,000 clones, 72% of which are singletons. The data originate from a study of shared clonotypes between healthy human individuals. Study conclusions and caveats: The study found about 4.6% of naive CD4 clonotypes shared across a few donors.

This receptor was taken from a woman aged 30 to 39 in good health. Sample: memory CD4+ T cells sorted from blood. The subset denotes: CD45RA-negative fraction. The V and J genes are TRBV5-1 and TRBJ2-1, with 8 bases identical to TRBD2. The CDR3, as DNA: TGCGCCAGCAGCCTTTCTAGCGGGTCCTACAATGAGCAGTTCTTC. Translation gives CASSLSSGSYNEQFF.